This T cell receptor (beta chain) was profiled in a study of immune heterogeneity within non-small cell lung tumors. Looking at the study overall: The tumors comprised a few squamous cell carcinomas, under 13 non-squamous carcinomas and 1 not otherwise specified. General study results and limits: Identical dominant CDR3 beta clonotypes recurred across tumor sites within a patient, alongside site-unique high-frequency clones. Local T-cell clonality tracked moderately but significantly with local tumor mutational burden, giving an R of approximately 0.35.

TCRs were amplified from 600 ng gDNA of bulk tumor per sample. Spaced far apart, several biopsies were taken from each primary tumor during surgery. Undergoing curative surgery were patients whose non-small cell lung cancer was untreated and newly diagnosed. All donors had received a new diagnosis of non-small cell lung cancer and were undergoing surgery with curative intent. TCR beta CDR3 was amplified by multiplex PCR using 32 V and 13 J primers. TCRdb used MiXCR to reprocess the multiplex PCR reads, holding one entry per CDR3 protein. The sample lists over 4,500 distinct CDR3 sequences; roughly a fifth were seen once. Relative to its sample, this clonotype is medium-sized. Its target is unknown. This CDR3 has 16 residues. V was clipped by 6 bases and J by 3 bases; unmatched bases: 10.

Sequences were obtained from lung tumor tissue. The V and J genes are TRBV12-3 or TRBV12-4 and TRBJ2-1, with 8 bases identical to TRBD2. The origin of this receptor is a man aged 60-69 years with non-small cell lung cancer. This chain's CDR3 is CASRRLTSGHYNEQFF. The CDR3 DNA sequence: TGTGCCAGCAGACGTTTAACTAGCGGACACTACAATGAGCAGTTCTTC.